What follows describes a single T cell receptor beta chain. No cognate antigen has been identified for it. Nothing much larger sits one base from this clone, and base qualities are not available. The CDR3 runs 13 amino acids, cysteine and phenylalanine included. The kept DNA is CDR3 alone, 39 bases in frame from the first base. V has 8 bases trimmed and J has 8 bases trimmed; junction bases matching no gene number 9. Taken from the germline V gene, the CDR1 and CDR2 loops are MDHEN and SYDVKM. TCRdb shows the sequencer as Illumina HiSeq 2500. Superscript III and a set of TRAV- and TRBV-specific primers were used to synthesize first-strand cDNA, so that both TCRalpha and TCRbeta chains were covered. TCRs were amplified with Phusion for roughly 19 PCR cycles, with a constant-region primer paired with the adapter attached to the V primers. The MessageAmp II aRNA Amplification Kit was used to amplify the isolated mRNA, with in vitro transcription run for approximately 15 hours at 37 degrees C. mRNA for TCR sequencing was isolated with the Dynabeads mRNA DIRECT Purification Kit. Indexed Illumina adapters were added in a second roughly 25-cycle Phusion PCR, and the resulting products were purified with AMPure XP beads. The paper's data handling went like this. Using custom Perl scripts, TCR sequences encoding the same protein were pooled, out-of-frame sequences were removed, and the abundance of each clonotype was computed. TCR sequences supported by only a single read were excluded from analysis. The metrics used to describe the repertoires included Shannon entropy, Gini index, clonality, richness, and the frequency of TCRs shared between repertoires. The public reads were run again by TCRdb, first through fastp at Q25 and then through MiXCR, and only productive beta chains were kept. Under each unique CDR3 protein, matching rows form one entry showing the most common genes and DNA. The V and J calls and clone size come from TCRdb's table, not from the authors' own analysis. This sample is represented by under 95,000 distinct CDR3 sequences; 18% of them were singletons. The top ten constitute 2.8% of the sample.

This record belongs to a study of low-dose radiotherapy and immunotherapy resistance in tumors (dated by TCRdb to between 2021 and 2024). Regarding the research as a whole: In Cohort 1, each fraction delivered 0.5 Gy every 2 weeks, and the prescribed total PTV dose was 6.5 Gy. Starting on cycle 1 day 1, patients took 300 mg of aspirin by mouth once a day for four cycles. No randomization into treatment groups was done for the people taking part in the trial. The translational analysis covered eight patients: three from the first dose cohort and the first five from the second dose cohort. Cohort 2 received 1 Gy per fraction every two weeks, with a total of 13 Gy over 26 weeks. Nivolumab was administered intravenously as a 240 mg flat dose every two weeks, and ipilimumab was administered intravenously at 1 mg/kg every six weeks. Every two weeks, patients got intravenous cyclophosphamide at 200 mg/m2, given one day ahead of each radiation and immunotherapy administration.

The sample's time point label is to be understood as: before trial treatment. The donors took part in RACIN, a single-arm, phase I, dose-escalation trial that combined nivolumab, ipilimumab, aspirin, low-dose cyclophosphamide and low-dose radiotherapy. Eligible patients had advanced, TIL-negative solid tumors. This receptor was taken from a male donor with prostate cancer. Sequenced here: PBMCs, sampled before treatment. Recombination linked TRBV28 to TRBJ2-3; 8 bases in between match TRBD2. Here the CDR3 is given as CASQGGGTRTQYF. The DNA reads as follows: TGTGCCAGCCAGGGCGGGGGGACCCGTACGCAGTATTTT.